A single sample is the source of the 14 T cell receptor beta chains below, sequenced in a study of blood T cell repertoires in COVID-19. Profiled with immunoSEQ multiplex PCR; TCRdb holds only in-frame clones, not every one. The sample has 150,000 to 200,000 clones; approximately 87% are singletons. The specimen was peripheral blood. These receptors originate from a woman aged 70-85 years with COVID-19, enrolled during active disease.

This clone appeared once. This rearrangement joins TRBV29-1 to TRBJ2-3; a possible D gene is TRBD2 (7 bases). Germline lookup yields CDR1 SQVTM and CDR2 ANQGSEA. V lost 6 bases and J 3 bases, leaving 13 bases between the germline ends. The CDR3 consists of 13 residues. The CDR3 nucleotides are TGCAGCGTGCATGGGGGGGCGACAGATACGCAGTATTTT. Amino acids: CSVHGGATDTQYF.

This chain connects TRBV28 to TRBJ2-3; the match to TRBD1 covers 9 bases. The germline CDR1 and CDR2 sequences are MDHEN and SYDVKM. The length of the CDR3 is 16 residues. Unmatched junction bases numbered 7, after V lost 5 bases and J lost 1 base. The CDR3 sequence: CASSTQGARGTDTQYF. In DNA, the CDR3 is TGTGCCAGCAGTACACAGGGGGCGCGGGGCACAGATACGCAGTATTTT. The variable domain in full, completed from reference TRBV28 and TRBJ2-3, reads DVKVTQSSRYLVKRTGEKVFLECVQDMDHENMFWYRQDPGLGLRLIYFSYDVKMKEKGDIPEGYSVSREKKERFSLILESASTNQTSMYLCASSTQGARGTDTQYFGPGTRLTVL.

The chain employs TRBV10-3 and TRBJ1-2; 7 bases line up with TRBD1. There are 13 residues in the CDR3. CDR1 is ENHRY, CDR2 SYGVKD, per germline. V lost 9 bases and J lost 6; bases outside the gene matches: 10. DNA for the CDR3: TGTGCCATTAAAGACAGGGCGGAAGATGGCTACACCTTC. The encoded protein is CAIKDRAEDGYTF.

The chain carries TRBV4-2 and TRBJ2-5, with TRBD2 matching 7 bases. The trim removed 1 base at V and 1 base at J, leaving 6 bases unmatched. This CDR3 region has 16 residues. Per the germline V gene, CDR1 is LGHNA and CDR2 is YNFKEQ. The CDR3 DNA reads TGTGCCAGCAGCCAAGGACCGGGGGAGGGCCAAGAGACCCAGTACTTC. This gives the protein CASSQGPGEGQETQYF.

V gene TRBV24-1 combines with J gene TRBJ1-2; 10 bases match TRBD1. Germline CDR1 is KGHDR and CDR2 is SFDVKD. J was trimmed by 4 bases and V by 9 bases; bases with no gene match: 4. The CDR3 covers 13 residues. The CDR3 sequence is CATGTGDTYGYTF. CDR3 sequence (DNA): TGTGCCACCGGGACAGGGGATACCTATGGCTACACCTTC.

The chain combines TRBV7-2 with TRBJ2-3; TRBD1 might be the D (6 bases). The CDR3 length is 15 residues. V was trimmed by 3 bases and J by 2 bases, leaving 12 bases between them. The germline V gene has CDR1 SGHTA and CDR2 FQGNSA. The CDR3: CASSFTGPVTDTQYF. The CDR3 coding sequence is TGTGCCAGCAGCTTTACAGGGCCTGTCACAGATACGCAGTATTTT.

The chain recombines TRBV27 with TRBJ2-1, with 8 nucleotides matching TRBD2. The germline V gene has CDR1 MNHEY and CDR2 SMNVEV (reference sequence). V dropped 6 bases and J dropped 0; count of bases not matched to a gene: 4. The CDR3 loop spans 15 amino acids. CDR3: CASSASGSSYNEQFF. The CDR3, as DNA: TGTGCCAGCAGCGCAAGCGGGAGCTCCTACAATGAGCAGTTCTTC.

This chain connects TRBV27 to TRBJ1-1; 7 bases map to TRBD1. The length of the CDR3 is 15 residues. Trimming removed 2 bases from V and 1 base from J; junction bases left unmatched: 4. The germline CDR1 and CDR2 sequences are MNHEY and SMNVEV (reference sequence). The CDR3 sequence: CASSLLGQPNTEAFF. In DNA form, the CDR3 reads TGTGCCAGCAGTTTACTGGGACAGCCGAACACTGAAGCTTTCTTT.

The chain employs TRBV19 and TRBJ1-1; 7 nucleotides align to TRBD1. From germline, CDR1 is LNHDA and CDR2 SQIVND (reference sequence). This CDR3 comprises 18 residues. The junction had 19 bases not matched to a gene; V was cut back by 4 bases and J by 5 bases. CDR3 sequence (DNA): TGTGCCAGTAGTAGAGATACCACAGGGGCCGGTTTGGATACTGAAGCTTTCTTT. Translated, it gives CASSRDTTGAGLDTEAFF. Full variable domain (outside the CDR3, taken from reference TRBV19 and TRBJ1-1): DGGITQSPKYLFRKEGQNVTLSCEQNLNHDAMYWYRQDPGQGLRLIYYSQIVNDFQKGDIAEGYSVSREKKESFPLTVTSAQKNPTAFYLCASSRDTTGAGLDTEAFFGQGTRLTVV.

This clone has only one observation. CDR3 sequence: CASSSPGTGMVYEQYF. In nucleotides, the CDR3 is TGTGCCAGCAGTTCCCCCGGGACAGGGATGGTCTACGAGCAGTACTTC. The chain links TRBV28 to TRBJ2-7, with 9 bases fitting TRBD1. The CDR3 is made up of 16 amino acids. J was trimmed by 3 bases and V by 4 bases; bases with no gene match: 10. Germline V gives CDR1 MDHEN, CDR2 SYDVKM.

The chain couples TRBV15 to TRBJ1-1; D is unclear. The germline V and J ends were trimmed by 0 bases and 11 bases, with 19 bases remaining between them. The CDR3 runs to 15 residues. CDR1 is LNHNV, CDR2 YYDKDF, per germline (reference sequence). The CDR3 here is CATSRDLLSLVEAFF. The CDR3 bases are TGTGCCACCAGCAGAGATTTATTGTCTCTGGTAGAGGCTTTCTTT.

The chain employs TRBV29-1 and TRBJ2-1; maybe TRBD2 (6 bases). Germline V gene lookup returns CDR1 SQVTM and CDR2 ANQGSEA. V was cut by 7 bases and J by 0 bases, with 13 bases left in between. CDR3 length equals 14 residues. CDR3 DNA sequence: TGCAGCGCCTCCGGGACTTACTCCTACAATGAGCAGTTCTTC. Encoded protein: CSASGTYSYNEQFF.

This clone was observed a single time. The V and J genes are TRBV15 and TRBJ1-1, with D unresolved. The length of the CDR3 is 14 residues. The germline V gene encodes CDR1 LNHNV and CDR2 YYDKDF (reference sequence). Deletions cut 5 bases from V and 5 bases from J, with 15 bases between. The CDR3: CATSLGGAGTEAFF. The CDR3 nucleotides read TGTGCCACCAGCCTCGGTGGCGCGGGGACTGAAGCTTTCTTT.

The chain combines TRBV6-5 with TRBJ2-7, with D perhaps TRBD1 (7 bases). Per the germline V gene, CDR1 is MNHEY and CDR2 is SVGAGI. Trimming took off 6 bases at V and 0 bases at J, with 12 bases between the two ends. CDR3 length: 14 residues. The CDR3 loop is CASRGRDSSYEQYF. CDR3 bases: TGTGCCAGCAGGGGGCGGGACAGCTCCTACGAGCAGTACTTC.